These 26 T cell receptor beta chains came from one sample sequenced in a study of memory CD4+ T cells and cytomegalovirus serostatus. This table comes from immunoSEQ multiplex PCR, and its TCRdb copy is limited to in-frame clones, with some not included. The data hold some 40,000 clones, with roughly 85% observed a single time. The sort gate was single viable CD3+CD4+CD8-CD45RO+ cells for memory CD4+ T cells. Sequences were obtained from memory CD4+ T cells from blood. The origin of the receptors is an adult in good health and CMV-seropositive.

The chain combines TRBV29-1 with TRBJ1-2, with TRBD1 matching over 8 bases. The CDR3 contains 13 residues. Germline trimming cut 7 bases from V and 7 bases from J; bases unmatched to any gene: 11. From germline, CDR1 is SQVTM and CDR2 ANQGSEA. The CDR3 DNA is TGCAGCGCGGGGGCTCAGGGGGCAGGTGGCTACACCTTC. It encodes CSAGAQGAGGYTF.

This clone came up a few times. This chain uses TRBV5-4 with TRBJ2-1; D might be TRBD1 (5 bases). The V gene lost 0 bases and the J gene lost 8 bases, with 12 bases spanning the gap. The CDR3 has 14 amino acids. Germline CDR1 is SGHNT and CDR2 is YYREEE (reference sequence). DNA for the CDR3: TGTGCCAGCAGCTTGGCAGGGATGTACGATGAGCAGTTCTTC. Translated: CASSLAGMYDEQFF. The whole variable domain, filled in from reference TRBV5-4 and TRBJ2-1, reads ETGVTQSPTHLIKTRGQQVTLRCSSQSGHNTVSWYQQALGQGPQFIFQYYREEENGRGNFPPRFSGLQFPNYSSELNVNALELDDSALYLCASSLAGMYDEQFFGPGTRLTVL.

The J gene is TRBJ1-2, the V gene TRBV28; D is undetermined. Germline lookup yields CDR1 MDHEN and CDR2 SYDVKM. V was shortened by 2 bases and J by 0 bases, with 7 bases between the two germline ends. The CDR3 has 14 residues. CDR3 bases: TGTGCCAGCAGTTTAGGCAGAGCTAACTATGGCTACACCTTC. Amino acid sequence: CASSLGRANYGYTF.

The V call is TRBV5-1, the J call TRBJ1-3; D gene ambiguous. This CDR3 contains 16 residues. With 1 base removed from V and 0 bases from J, the gap between germline ends came to 11 bases. Germline CDR1 is SGHRS and CDR2 is YFSETQ. For the CDR3, the DNA is TGCGCCAGCAGCTTGCTGGCAGGTTCCTCTGGAAACACCATATATTTT. Residues: CASSLLAGSSGNTIYF.

V and J are TRBV7-6 and TRBJ2-7; 9 bases agree with TRBD2. Germline-derived CDR1 and CDR2 are SGHVS and FNYEAQ. V gave up 4 bases and J gave up 4 bases; unmatched junction bases: 5. The CDR3 extends over 14 amino acids. DNA of the CDR3: TGTGCCAGCAGCTCCATAGCGGGAGTGTACGAGCAGTACTTC. It encodes CASSSIAGVYEQYF.

The CDR3 spells CASSLNAGSYGYTF. The CDR3 bases are TGTGCCAGCAGCTTAAACGCAGGGAGCTATGGCTACACCTTC. The genes are TRBV7-7 and TRBJ1-2; D is perhaps TRBD1 (5 bases). V was trimmed by 2 bases and J by 4 bases, leaving 11 bases between them. Germline V CDR1 and CDR2: SSHAT, FNYEAQ (reference sequence). The CDR3 totals 14 residues. The full variable domain, in which reference TRBV7-7 and TRBJ1-2 provide the parts outside the CDR3, is GAGVSQSPRYKVTKRGQDVTLRCDPISSHATLYWYQQALGQGPEFLTYFNYEAQPDKSGLPSDRFSAERPEGSISTLTIQRTEQRDSAMYRCASSLNAGSYGYTFGSGTRLTVV.

The chain uses TRBV11-1 and TRBJ2-7; D is perhaps TRBD2 (6 bases). CDR1 is SGHAT, CDR2 FQDESV, per germline (reference sequence). This CDR3 is built from 16 residues. V dropped 1 base and J dropped 1 base, with 14 bases sitting between them. The CDR3 sequence: CASSLVGGDNSYEQYF. CDR3 DNA sequence: TGTGCCAGCAGCTTAGTCGGAGGGGATAATTCCTACGAGCAGTACTTC. Using reference TRBV11-1 and TRBJ2-7 for the parts outside the CDR3, the full variable domain is EAEVAQSPRYKITEKSQAVAFWCDPISGHATLYWYRQILGQGPELLVQFQDESVVDDSQLPKDRFSAERLKGVDSTLKIQPAELGDSAMYLCASSLVGGDNSYEQYFGPGTRLTVT.

The V call is TRBV7-2, the J call TRBJ2-4, with a possible D match to TRBD2 (5 bases). CDR1 is SGHTA and CDR2 is FQGNSA in the germline V gene. This CDR3 comprises 13 residues. V lost 5 bases, J lost 9 bases, and 14 bases lay in between. CDR3: CASSRAGRGIQYF. CDR3 sequence (DNA): TGTGCCAGCAGCAGGGCGGGCCGTGGCATTCAGTACTTC. The entire variable domain, with the rest obtained from reference TRBV7-2 and TRBJ2-4, is as follows: GAGVSQSPSNKVTEKGKDVELRCDPISGHTALYWYRQSLGQGLEFLIYFQGNSAPDKSGLPSDRFSAERTGGSVSTLTIQRTQQEDSAVYLCASSRAGRGIQYFGAGTRLSVL.

The CDR3 reads CAGGEASSGANVLTF. The CDR3 nucleotides read TGTGCCGGCGGGGAGGCCAGCTCTGGGGCCAACGTCCTGACTTTC. The chain carries TRBV6-1 and TRBJ2-6; weak D call: TRBD2 (6 bases). CDR1 MNHNS and CDR2 SASEGT come from the germline V gene. Trimming pared 11 bases from V and 0 bases from J, leaving 14 bases between. The CDR3 spans 15 residues.

This clone has only a few counts. The V gene is TRBV27, the J gene TRBJ2-7; D uncertain. The V and J ends lost 6 bases and 7 bases respectively, with 10 bases between them. This CDR3 has 11 amino acids. CDR1 and CDR2 from the germline V gene are MNHEY and SMNVEV (reference sequence). Written as DNA, the CDR3 is TGTGCCAGCAGAGGCTTATGGGAGCAGTACTTC. Protein product: CASRGLWEQYF.

By sample fraction, this clone is medium-sized. The chain joins TRBV6-1 to TRBJ2-2; D gene unclear. CDR1 and CDR2 (germline): MNHNS, SASEGT. Trimming removed 10 bases from V and 3 bases from J, with 18 bases in between. The CDR3 consists of 15 residues. The CDR3 nucleotides read TGTGCCATAATGGAAGGGCCCTCGGACACCGGGGAGCTGTTTTTT. As protein: CAIMEGPSDTGELFF.

By share, this clone counts as medium-sized (0.01 to 0.1%). The chain carries TRBV2 and TRBJ2-2; the D gene is possibly TRBD1 (6 bases). Trimming left V 5 bases short and J 4 bases short, with 11 bases between. Germline-derived CDR1 and CDR2 are SNHLY and FYNNEI. This CDR3 is built from 14 residues. The CDR3 here is CASSMGHFTGELFF. DNA for the CDR3: TGTGCCAGCAGTATGGGACATTTCACCGGGGAGCTGTTTTTT.

CDR3 amino acids: CASSPTRGGYNEQFF. The DNA for the CDR3 is TGTGCCAGCAGTCCGACTAGAGGGGGATACAATGAGCAGTTCTTC. The chain uses TRBV6-5 and TRBJ2-1, with D perhaps being TRBD1 or TRBD2 (6 bases each). CDR3 length equals 15 residues. V lost 5 bases and J 4 bases, leaving 15 bases between the germline ends. The V gene's germline CDR1 is MNHEY and CDR2 SVGAGI.

The chain's CDR3 is CASSEEGIGNQPQHF. CDR3 DNA sequence: TGTGCCAGCAGTGAAGAGGGGATTGGCAATCAGCCCCAGCATTTT. This chain links TRBV2 with TRBJ1-5, with D possibly TRBD1 on 5 matching bases. V was pared by 1 base and J by 2 bases, with 9 bases between. The CDR3 runs 15 residues. Germline CDR1 is SNHLY and CDR2 is FYNNEI.

The rearrangement uses TRBV19 and TRBJ1-1, with D unresolved. The germline gives CDR1 LNHDA, CDR2 SQIVND (reference sequence). V shed 5 bases and J shed 8 bases, with 18 bases lying between them. This CDR3 is 14 amino acids long. DNA for the CDR3: TGTGCCAGTAGTGGCCGAAAAGCGGAGCAAGAAGCTTTCTTT. It translates to CASSGRKAEQEAFF.

This chain links TRBV20-1 with TRBJ1-5, with D possibly being TRBD1 (6 bases). CDR3 length equals 11 residues. The V gene's germline CDR1 is DFQATT and CDR2 SNEGSKA (reference sequence). Deletions cut 3 bases from V and 15 bases from J, with 15 bases between. Here the CDR3 DNA reads TGCAGTGCTAGTGGCGGAGGCAGGGGGCATTTT. This sequence encodes CSASGGGRGHF.

The chain recombines TRBV5-1 with TRBJ2-3; the match to TRBD2 covers 11 bases. The CDR3 runs to 16 residues. Germline values: CDR1 SGHRS, CDR2 YFSETQ. V was clipped by 7 bases and J by 2 bases; unmatched bases: 9. The CDR3 here is CASLGGTSGHTDTQYF. CDR3 nucleotide sequence: TGCGCCAGCCTGGGAGGGACTAGCGGACACACAGATACGCAGTATTTT. The full variable domain, completed using reference TRBV5-1 and TRBJ2-3, is KAGVTQTPRYLIKTRGQQVTLSCSPISGHRSVSWYQQTPGQGLQFLFEYFSETQRNKGNFPGRFSGRQFSNSRSEMNVSTLELGDSALYLCASLGGTSGHTDTQYFGPGTRLTVL.

The chain has TRBV5-1 and TRBJ2-3, with 7 bases fitting TRBD2. Germline loops: CDR1 SGHRS, CDR2 YFSETQ. With 4 bases clipped from V and 2 bases from J, the junction kept 10 bases outside the gene matches. The length of the CDR3 is 16 residues. CDR3 sequence: CASSHELGDYTDTQYF. In DNA form, the CDR3 reads TGCGCCAGCAGCCACGAACTAGGGGACTACACAGATACGCAGTATTTT.

The chain recombines TRBV6-6 with TRBJ2-2; 10 bases line up with TRBD1. The V segment lost 1 base and the J segment 6 bases; nucleotides outside the gene matches: 5. The CDR3 extends over 16 amino acids. Germline V gene data show CDR1 as MNHNY and CDR2 as SVGAGI (reference sequence). This chain's CDR3 is CASSYCRDRGPGELFF. CDR3 DNA: TGTGCCAGCAGTTACTGCCGGGACAGGGGTCCCGGGGAGCTGTTTTTT.

J is TRBJ1-1 and V is TRBV4-2; maybe TRBD1 (6 bases). Trimming took off 1 base at V and 4 bases at J, with 16 bases between the two ends. The CDR3 contains 16 residues. The germline V gene has CDR1 LGHNA and CDR2 YNFKEQ. CDR3 sequence (DNA): TGTGCCAGCAGCCAAGCGGAAGGGGGAGGTAGCACTGAAGCTTTCTTT. Encoded protein: CASSQAEGGGSTEAFF.

V is TRBV7-2 and J is TRBJ2-7; D call uncertain. CDR1 and CDR2 from the germline V gene are SGHTA and FQGNSA. This CDR3 is 14 amino acids long. V lost 2 bases and J 3 bases, leaving 11 bases between the germline ends. The CDR3 region has the DNA TGTGCCAGCAGCTTACAGCCTCCAATCTACGAGCAGTACTTC. Protein: CASSLQPPIYEQYF.

This clone was counted between two and nine times. The chain employs TRBV25-1 and TRBJ2-7, with D perhaps given as TRBD1 or TRBD2 (6 bases each). Germline values: CDR1 MGHDK, CDR2 SYGVNS. The V and J ends lost 3 bases and 0 bases respectively, with 15 bases between them. This CDR3 is 16 amino acids long. The CDR3 spells CASSDPLGGNSYEQYF. The CDR3 DNA is TGTGCCAGCAGTGACCCCTTAGGGGGGAACTCCTACGAGCAGTACTTC.

The CDR3 is CASTEDLGHLYGYTF. DNA of the CDR3: TGTGCCAGCACGGAAGATTTGGGACACCTCTATGGCTACACCTTC. J is TRBJ1-2 and V is TRBV2; possibly TRBD1 for D (6 bases). This CDR3 is built from 15 residues. Between the trimmed V and J ends, which lost 7 bases and 4 bases, there was a span of 19 bases. The germline V gene has CDR1 SNHLY and CDR2 FYNNEI.

Sample share makes this clone medium-sized. The V gene is TRBV18, the J gene TRBJ1-1, with D unresolved. Germline V gives CDR1 KGHSH, CDR2 LQKENI. The CDR3 has 13 residues. Trimming cost V 5 bases and J 0 bases, with 7 bases left between them. This CDR3 reads CASSSSMNTEAFF. In DNA form, the CDR3 reads TGTGCCAGCTCATCCAGCATGAACACTGAAGCTTTCTTT.

The chain couples TRBV25-1 to TRBJ2-5; 13 bases map to TRBD2. The V and J ends lost 7 bases and 7 bases, in that order; junction bases with no gene match: 12. This CDR3 has 16 amino acids. Germline V lookup: CDR1 MGHDK, CDR2 SYGVNS. CDR3: CASKPAGLAGRGTQYF. In nucleotides, the CDR3 is TGTGCCAGCAAACCGGCGGGACTAGCGGGACGCGGGACCCAGTACTTC. Variable domain in full (rest from reference TRBV25-1 and TRBJ2-5): EADIYQTPRYLVIGTGKKITLECSQTMGHDKMYWYQQDPGMELHLIHYSYGVNSTEKGDLSSESTVSRIRTEHFPLTLESARPSHTSQYLCASKPAGLAGRGTQYFGPGTRLLVL.

The chain carries TRBV29-1 and TRBJ1-3, with D hard to call. Trimming took off 1 base at V and 2 bases at J, with 9 bases between the two ends. CDR1 and CDR2 from the germline V gene are SQVTM and ANQGSEA. This CDR3 contains 14 residues. Here the CDR3 reads CSVEVGQTGNTIYF. As DNA, the CDR3 is TGCAGCGTTGAAGTTGGTCAAACTGGAAACACCATATATTTT.